The rows below give T cell receptor beta chains drawn from one sample of a study of blood T cell repertoires in COVID-19. Some clones are missing from TCRdb's copy, which holds only in-frame ones; the method was immunoSEQ multiplex PCR. This sample has approximately 300,000 clones; 89% occur once, and the top ten carry 5% to 7.5%. Input material: peripheral blood. Receptor source: a man between 18 and 29 years old who had recovered from COVID-19. Each CDR3 is given with its conserved first and last residue. D genes are given only for firm matches. The size of a clone is reported for some rows only, either as once, few or many, or as a class for expanded clones.

J | size | V | D | DNA | CDR3
TRBJ2-7 | - | TRBV5-1 | - | TGCGCCAGCAGCTTAGGACAGAGCCCAACCTACGAGCAGTACTTC | CASSLGQSPTYEQYF
TRBJ2-7 | - | TRBV27 | TRBD1 | TGTGCCAGCAGTTTAGGGACAGGGGTTTACGAGCAGTACTTC | CASSLGTGVYEQYF
TRBJ1-2 | - | TRBV15 | - | TGTGCCACCAGCAGATACTCCGACAGACCCAACTATGGCTACACCTTC | CATSRYSDRPNYGYTF
TRBJ2-7 | - | TRBV30 | - | TGTGCCTGGGGCCCGGGACTTTCAGGGCGGGAGCAGTACTTC | CAWGPGLSGREQYF
TRBJ1-6 | - | TRBV7-2 | - | TGTGCCAGCAGCTCATGGATGAGGGGGAGTGATTCACCCCTCCACTTT | CASSSWMRGSDSPLHF
TRBJ1-2 | - | TRBV7-3 | TRBD1 | TGTGCCAGCAGCCACGGACAGGGGGCTAACTATGGCTACACCTTC | CASSHGQGANYGYTF
TRBJ1-1 | - | TRBV7-6 | TRBD1 | TGTGCCAGCAGCTTAGGACAGGGGGCTGAAGCTTTCTTT | CASSLGQGAEAFF
TRBJ2-3 | - | TRBV29-1 | TRBD2 | TGCAGCGTTTCCAGCGGGAGCCCCCCAGATACGCAGTATTTT | CSVSSGSPPDTQYF
TRBJ2-7 | - | TRBV9 | TRBD1 | TGTGCCAGCAGCGAAGGGACAGGGCGGTACGAGCAGTACTTC | CASSEGTGRYEQYF
TRBJ1-6 | - | TRBV13 | - | TGTGCCAGCAGCCCGAAGGGGTATAATTCACCCCTCCACTTT | CASSPKGYNSPLHF
TRBJ2-3 | - | TRBV18 | - | TGTGCCAGCTCACCCTGGGCCCCCACAGATACGCAGTATTTT | CASSPWAPTDTQYF
TRBJ2-3 | - | TRBV7-2 | TRBD2 | TGTGCCAGCAGCCAAGCGGGAGGGGGCGCAGATACGCAGTATTTT | CASSQAGGGADTQYF
TRBJ1-1 | - | TRBV25-1 | - | TGTGCCAGCAGTGAATTGGGGGCGAAGGACACTGAAGCTTTCTTT | CASSELGAKDTEAFF
TRBJ2-3 | - | TRBV6-5 | TRBD2 | TGTGCCAGTGATTGGACTAGCGGGGTAGCAGATACGCAGTATTTT | CASDWTSGVADTQYF
TRBJ1-2 | - | TRBV9 | - | TGTGCCAGCAGCACTTATGCAGGGGCGCGAAATGGCTACACCTTC | CASSTYAGARNGYTF
TRBJ1-1 | - | TRBV11-2 | TRBD1 | TGTGCCAGCAGCTTAACCGCGGGACAGATGACTGAAGCTTTCTTT | CASSLTAGQMTEAFF
TRBJ1-2 | - | TRBV5-1 | TRBD1 | TGCGCCAGCAGCTTCTCCGGGACAGCTGACTATGGCTACACCTTC | CASSFSGTADYGYTF
TRBJ2-7 | - | TRBV7-2 | TRBD2 | TGTGCCAGCAGCTTAATCGCAGCGGGGCAGTCCTACGAGCAGTACTTC | CASSLIAAGQSYEQYF
TRBJ1-6 | - | TRBV19 | - | TGTGCCAGTAGTACCAAGGACAGAGGCTCCTATAATTCACCCCTCCACTTT | CASSTKDRGSYNSPLHF
TRBJ2-7 | once | TRBV5-6 | - | TGTGCCAGCAGCCCCTGGACTACGTACGAGCAGTACTTC | CASSPWTTYEQYF
TRBJ1-5 | - | TRBV5-1 | - | TGCGCCAGCAGCTTGGGTCCCGGGAAGAGCAATCAGCCCCAGCATTTT | CASSLGPGKSNQPQHF
TRBJ2-1 | - | TRBV3-1/TRBV3-2 | - | TGTGCCAGCAGCCAAGGACCGGGCAATGAGCAGTTCTTC | CASSQGPGNEQFF
TRBJ1-4 | - | TRBV19 | - | TGTGCCAGTAGCCACCGGGACACTAGACAACTGTTTTTT | CASSHRDTRQLFF
TRBJ2-2 | - | TRBV10-3 | TRBD2 | TGTGCCATCAAAGATGGGCGGGGGGCTACCGGGGAGCTGTTTTTT | CAIKDGRGATGELFF
TRBJ1-2 | once | TRBV6-5 | - | TGTGCCAGCAGTTACTCAGGACAGAGCAACTATGGCTACACCTTC | CASSYSGQSNYGYTF
TRBJ2-3 | - | TRBV18 | TRBD2 | TGTGCCAGCTCACTCCTCCTAGCGGGGGGGAGCACAGATACGCAGTATTTT | CASSLLLAGGSTDTQYF
TRBJ2-1 | - | TRBV5-1 | - | TGCGCCAGCGCAACCTCGAGGCCCGCCGTGGGTAATGAGCAGTTCTTC | CASATSRPAVGNEQFF
TRBJ2-4 | - | TRBV5-1 | TRBD1 | TGCGCCAGCAGCCCGGAGGCAGCCGGGACAGACTTGAAAAACATTCAGTACTTC | CASSPEAAGTDLKNIQYF
TRBJ2-3 | once | TRBV30 | - | TGTGCCTGGAATCGACACGGGAGAACAGATACGCAGTATTTT | CAWNRHGRTDTQYF
TRBJ1-4 | - | TRBV6-6 | TRBD1 | TGTGCCAGCAGTTCGCCAGGGGGCTCTAATGAAAAACTGTTTTTT | CASSSPGGSNEKLFF
TRBJ2-7 | once | TRBV12-3/TRBV12-4 | - | TGTGCCAGCAGTTTGTGGATCGTTGAGGCGCAGTACTTC | CASSLWIVEAQYF
TRBJ1-1 | - | TRBV19 | - | TGTGCCAGTAGTATCACAGGGAACACTGAAGCTTTCTTT | CASSITGNTEAFF
TRBJ1-1 | - | TRBV9 | - | TGTGCCAGCAGCGTCGGACAGTTCATGAACACTGAAGCTTTCTTT | CASSVGQFMNTEAFF
TRBJ1-2 | - | TRBV3-1/TRBV3-2 | - | TGTGCCAGCAGCCAAGGGTTTCCAGGGGAAGGCTACACCTTC | CASSQGFPGEGYTF
TRBJ2-3 | - | TRBV11-2 | - | TGTGCCAGCAGCTTAGGTATGAGCGGAAGAGATACGCAGTATTTT | CASSLGMSGRDTQYF
TRBJ1-4 | - | TRBV6-6 | - | TGTGCCAGCAGTCGATCGACAGGAGGAAATGAAAAACTGTTTTTT | CASSRSTGGNEKLFF
TRBJ2-7 | - | TRBV7-6 | - | TGTGCCAGCAGCTTAGGTTCCACCGGCGGCTACGAGCAGTACTTC | CASSLGSTGGYEQYF
TRBJ1-1 | - | TRBV27 | - | TGTGCCAGCAGTTTATTACGGGGGGCTGGCACTGAAGCTTTCTTT | CASSLLRGAGTEAFF
TRBJ2-2 | - | TRBV4-1 | - | TGCGCCAGCAGCCCCCGAGAGGGCTTCGCCGGGGAGCTGTTTTTT | CASSPREGFAGELFF
TRBJ2-3 | - | TRBV9 | TRBD1 | TGTGCCAGCAGCGAGGAGGGGGGACAGGGGGCGGCAGATACGCAGTATTTT | CASSEEGGQGAADTQYF
TRBJ2-1 | once | TRBV3-1/TRBV3-2 | TRBD2 | TGTGCCAGCAGCCCCGTTACTACAGCGGGAGGCCACTACAATGAGCAGTTCTTC | CASSPVTTAGGHYNEQFF
TRBJ2-1 | - | TRBV6-6 | TRBD2 | TGTGCCAGCAGTTATGAGCGGGGGGACTACAATGAGCAGTTCTTC | CASSYERGDYNEQFF
TRBJ1-6 | - | TRBV6-5 | TRBD1 | TGTGCCAGCAGTTCTACCGGGACAGGCTTTTTACCCCTCCACTTT | CASSSTGTGFLPLHF
TRBJ1-4 | once | TRBV9 | - | TGTGCCAGCAGCGTAGCGGGTGGTAATGAAAAACTGTTTTTT | CASSVAGGNEKLFF
TRBJ1-1 | once | TRBV7-9 | - | TGTGCCAGCAGCCGACGGGGCACTGAAGCTTTCTTT | CASSRRGTEAFF
TRBJ1-2 | - | TRBV11-2 | - | TGTGCCAGCAGCTTAGATCTCAGGGGTGATAACTATGGCTACACCTTC | CASSLDLRGDNYGYTF
TRBJ1-2 | few | TRBV11-2 | TRBD1 | TGTGCCAGCAGCTTAGATCTGTGGCAGGGGGCGGACTATGGCTACACCTTC | CASSLDLWQGADYGYTF
TRBJ2-3 | - | TRBV4-2 | TRBD2 | TGTGCCAGCAGCCAAAACCCTCCTTTTAGCGGGGGGGCCCCAGATACGCAGTATTTT | CASSQNPPFSGGAPDTQYF
TRBJ2-1 | - | TRBV15 | TRBD2 | TGTGCCACCAGCAGAGGGGACTACTACAATGAGCAGTTCTTC | CATSRGDYYNEQFF
TRBJ2-7 | - | TRBV3-1/TRBV3-2 | TRBD2 | TGTGCCAGCAGCCAAGTCGTCAGCGGGAGGGCCGGTGAGCAGTACTTC | CASSQVVSGRAGEQYF
TRBJ2-7 | - | TRBV2 | - | TGTGCCAGCAGGATTAGCGCGAGGTACGAGCAGTACTTC | CASRISARYEQYF
TRBJ2-1 | - | TRBV7-6 | - | TGTGCCAGCAGCCTCTCTGGCGGGGACTACAATGAGCAGTTCTTC | CASSLSGGDYNEQFF
TRBJ1-1 | once | TRBV7-6 | - | TGTGCCAGCAGCTTGAACGGACTCATGAACACTGAAGCTTTCTTT | CASSLNGLMNTEAFF
TRBJ2-3 | - | TRBV5-4 | TRBD2 | TGTGCCAGCAGCTTGAGGGCTAGCGGGAGGACAGATACGCAGTATTTT | CASSLRASGRTDTQYF
TRBJ1-4 | once | TRBV18 | - | TGTGCCAGCTCACCACAGCCAACTAATGAAAAACTGTTTTTT | CASSPQPTNEKLFF
TRBJ2-3 | - | TRBV10-1 | TRBD1 | TGCGCCAGCAGCCCCGCGGTCACAGGGGAGCGCACAGATACGCAGTATTTT | CASSPAVTGERTDTQYF
TRBJ2-1 | once | TRBV19 | - | TGTGCCAGTAGTGCCCACTTCCCGAGCTCCTACAATGAGCAGTTCTTC | CASSAHFPSSYNEQFF